What follows describes a single T cell receptor (beta chain). This sample was included in a study of T cell changes during pregnancy in multiple sclerosis. The repertoire was sequenced with immunoSEQ multiplex PCR; TCRdb's copy has only in-frame clones and lacks some. The sample shows 20,000 to 25,000 clones, roughly 84% of them seen only once. Trimming took off 8 bases at V and 4 bases at J, with 9 bases between the two ends. Germline V gene lookup returns CDR1 MNHEY and CDR2 SMNVEV (reference sequence). The CDR3 consists of 12 residues. V usage is TRBV27 and J usage is TRBJ2-1, with unresolved D. The sequence was collected from a female donor with multiple sclerosis, enrolled in a pregnancy study. This material consisted of CD8+ T cells from peripheral blood mononuclear cells, taken after pregnancy. CDR3 sequence (DNA): TGTGCCAGCGGGCTTCAATACAATGAGCAGTTCTTC. It translates to CASGLQYNEQFF.